This T cell receptor (beta chain) came from a study of monozygotic twins with inflammatory bowel disease. Study results and limitations: Among IBD patients, TCRbeta diversity (inverse Simpson) was lower than in healthy co-twins.

The RNA usage for each TCR library was 3500 ng of total RNA. TCRdb reprocessed the 5' RACE reads and stores each CDR3 protein as one record, lacking DNA. The table for this sample gives roughly 330,000 distinct CDR3 sequences. With respect to this clonotype: Its antigen is as yet unknown.

Sequencing used blood. This sequence was found in a human donor with ulcerative colitis or Crohn's disease, or a healthy co-twin of an affected twin (not recorded which).

CDR3 amino acids: CASSLVGTTDTQYF. The chain joins TRBV7-6 to TRBJ2-3. The CDR3 extends over 14 amino acids. Germline values: CDR1 SGHVS, CDR2 FNYEAQ.